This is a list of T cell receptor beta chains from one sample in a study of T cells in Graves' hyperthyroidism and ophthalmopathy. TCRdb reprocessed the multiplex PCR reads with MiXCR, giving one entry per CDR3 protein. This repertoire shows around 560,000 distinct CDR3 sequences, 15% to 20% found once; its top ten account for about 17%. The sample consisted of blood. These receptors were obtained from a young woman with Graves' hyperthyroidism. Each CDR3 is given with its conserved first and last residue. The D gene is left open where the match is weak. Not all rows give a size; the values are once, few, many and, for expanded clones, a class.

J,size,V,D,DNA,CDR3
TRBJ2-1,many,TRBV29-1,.,TGCAGCGTTGATCGTCGGGAGCAGTTCTTC,CSVDRREQFF
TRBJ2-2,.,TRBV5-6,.,TGTGCCAGCAGCCAGGGGGGGTATCCCGGGGAGCTGTTTTTT,CASSQGGYPGELFF
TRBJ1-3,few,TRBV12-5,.,TGTGCTAGTGGTTTGGGACAGATCTCTGGAAACACCATATATTTT,CASGLGQISGNTIYF
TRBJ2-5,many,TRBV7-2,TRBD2,TGTGCCAGCAGCTTAGTGTCGGGGGGGCCCCTTCAAGAGACCCAGTACTTC,CASSLVSGGPLQETQYF
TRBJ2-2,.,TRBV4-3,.,TGCGCCAGCAGCCCCTCAGGGGCCGGGGAGCTGCTTTTT,CASSPSGAGELLF
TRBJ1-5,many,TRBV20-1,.,TGCAGTGCTAGAGATGGAAGGGCCTTAGATCAGCCCCAGCATTTT,CSARDGRALDQPQHF
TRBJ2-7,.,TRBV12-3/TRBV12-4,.,TGTGCCAGCAGTAAGTTCGTCTCCTACGAGCAGTACTTC,CASSKFVSYEQYF
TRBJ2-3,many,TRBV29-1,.,TGCAGCGTAGTCAGCCATGGAAGGACAGATACGCAGTATTTT,CSVVSHGRTDTQYF
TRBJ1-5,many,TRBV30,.,TGTGCCTGCAACAGGGGCAATCAGCCCCAGCATTTT,CACNRGNQPQHF
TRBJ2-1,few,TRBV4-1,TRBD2,TGCGCCAGCAGCCGAAAACTAGCGGGAGACCCCAATGAGCAGTTCTTC,CASSRKLAGDPNEQFF
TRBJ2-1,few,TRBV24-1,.,TGTGCCACCGCAATGAACGGGGAACACAATGAGCAGTTCTTC,CATAMNGEHNEQFF
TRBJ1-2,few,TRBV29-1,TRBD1,TGCTCCAGCAAGGAGACAGGGTCCTATGGCTACACCTTC,CSSKETGSYGYTF
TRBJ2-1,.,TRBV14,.,TGTGCCAGCAGCCAAGGTCTGGGCAGGCGTTCTTTCAATGAGCAGTTCTTC,CASSQGLGRRSFNEQFF
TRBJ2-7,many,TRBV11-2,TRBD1,TGTGCCAGCAGCTCTGCCTGGACAGGGGGAACGTACGAGCAGTACTTC,CASSSAWTGGTYEQYF
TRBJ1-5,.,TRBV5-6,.,TGTGCCAGCAGCTTGGCGGGGCGGACTGATCAGCCCCAGCATTTT,CASSLAGRTDQPQHF
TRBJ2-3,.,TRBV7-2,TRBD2,TGTGCCAGCAGGGGGACTAGCGACGCTACGGATACGCAGTATTTT,CASRGTSDATDTQYF
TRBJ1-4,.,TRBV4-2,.,TGTGCCAGCAGCCAAGGGTCGGGCGACGAAAAACTGTTTTTT,CASSQGSGDEKLFF
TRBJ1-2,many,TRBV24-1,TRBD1,TGTGCCACCAGTGATCCCTCGACAGGGAACTATGGCTACACCTTC,CATSDPSTGNYGYTF
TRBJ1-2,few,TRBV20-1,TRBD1,TGCAGTGCTAGAGACGACAGGGGCTCTTCCTATGGCTACACCTTC,CSARDDRGSSYGYTF
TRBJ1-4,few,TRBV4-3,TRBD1,TGCGCCAGCAGCCAAGATCTGAGTACAGGGGTCGGCGAAAAACTGTTTTTT,CASSQDLSTGVGEKLFF
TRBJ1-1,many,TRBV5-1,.,TGCGCCAGCAGCCTTCTCGGGACAACTGAAGCTTTCTTT,CASSLLGTTEAFF
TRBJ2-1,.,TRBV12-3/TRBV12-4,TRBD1,TGTGCCATAACCCGCAGGGGGTTGTACAATGAGCAGTTCTTC,CAITRRGLYNEQFF
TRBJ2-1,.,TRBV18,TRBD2,TGTGCCAGCTCACCGACAGCGGGAGGCTTCAATGAGCAGTTCTTC,CASSPTAGGFNEQFF
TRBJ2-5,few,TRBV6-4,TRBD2,TGTGCCAGCATAGGGAGCGGGGCACAAGAGACCCAGTACTTC,CASIGSGAQETQYF
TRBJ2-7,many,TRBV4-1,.,TGCGCCAGCAGCCAAGCGGCGGCGGCTGGGTACGAGCAGTACTTC,CASSQAAAAGYEQYF
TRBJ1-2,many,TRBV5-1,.,TGCGCCAGCAGCTTGGCCGCGGGGGCGAACTATGGCTACACCTTC,CASSLAAGANYGYTF
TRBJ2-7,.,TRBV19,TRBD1,TGTGCCAGTAGTACCCCGGGACAGGGTCGCTACGAGCAGTACTTC,CASSTPGQGRYEQYF
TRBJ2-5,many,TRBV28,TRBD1,TGTGCCAGCAGCGGGGACAGCCGGGAGACCCAGTACTTC,CASSGDSRETQYF
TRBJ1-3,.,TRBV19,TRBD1,TGTGCCAGTAGTATATTACGGACAGGGCGCTCTGGAAACACCATATATTTT,CASSILRTGRSGNTIYF
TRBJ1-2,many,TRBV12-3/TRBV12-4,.,TGTGCCAGCAGTCCCCACGGCAGGGCTTTTAGCTATGGCTACACCTTC,CASSPHGRAFSYGYTF
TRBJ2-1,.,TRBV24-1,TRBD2,TGTGCCACCAGTGGTAGCGGGAAGCACAATGAGCAGTTCTTC,CATSGSGKHNEQFF
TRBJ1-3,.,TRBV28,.,TGTGCCAGCAGTTCCTCGGGGGCTTACTCTGGAAACACCATATATTTT,CASSSSGAYSGNTIYF
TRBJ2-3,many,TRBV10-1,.,TGCGCCACTTCGTTAGGGGGGGACCTCACAGATACGCAGTATTTT,CATSLGGDLTDTQYF
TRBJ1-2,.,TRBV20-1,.,TGCAGTGCTCAGATGATGAGAGGCTACACCTTC,CSAQMMRGYTF
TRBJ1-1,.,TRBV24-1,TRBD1,TGTGCCGGGACAGGACGAGGTACTGAAGCTTTCTTT,CAGTGRGTEAFF
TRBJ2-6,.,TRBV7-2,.,TGTGCCAGCAGCCCCACAGGGTTTGGATCTGGGGCCAACGTCCTGACTTTC,CASSPTGFGSGANVLTF
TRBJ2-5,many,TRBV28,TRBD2,TGTGCCAGCAGTTTATACCCCTCTACTAGCGGAAAAGAGACCCAGTACTTC,CASSLYPSTSGKETQYF
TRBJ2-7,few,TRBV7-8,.,TGTGCCAGCAGCTCCCTGAGGGGGGCCTACGAGCAGTACTTC,CASSSLRGAYEQYF
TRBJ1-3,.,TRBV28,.,TGTGCCAGCAGTTCTGGAGGGGCGCTCTCTGGAAACACCATATATTTT,CASSSGGALSGNTIYF
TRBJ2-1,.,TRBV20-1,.,TGCAGTGCTAGAGATTCTATCGGGAGATCCTACAATGAGCAGTTCTTC,CSARDSIGRSYNEQFF
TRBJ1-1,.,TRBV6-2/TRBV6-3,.,TGTGCCAGCAGTTACTCGTCTCTTGGCACTGAAGCTTTCTTT,CASSYSSLGTEAFF
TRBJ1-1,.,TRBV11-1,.,TGTGTCAGCAGCTTAGGCGCGAGGAACACTGAAGCTTTCTTT,CVSSLGARNTEAFF
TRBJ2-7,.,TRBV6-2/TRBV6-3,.,TGTGCCAGCAGTTACATGGGTGGAGTAAGGTACGAGCAGTACTTC,CASSYMGGVRYEQYF
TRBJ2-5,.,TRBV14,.,TGTGCCAGCAGCCAAGATTTGGGGGTTCAAGAGACCCAGTACTTC,CASSQDLGVQETQYF
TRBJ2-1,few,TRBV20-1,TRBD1,TGCAGTGCGGGACAGGGTTACAATGAGCAGTTCTTC,CSAGQGYNEQFF
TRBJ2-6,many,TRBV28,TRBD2,TGTGCCAGCAGTTCCAGGACTAGCGGGAATGTCAGAGCTGGGGCCAACGTCCTGACTTTC,CASSSRTSGNVRAGANVLTF
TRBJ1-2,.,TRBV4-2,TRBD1,TGTGCCAGCAGCCAAGCGTCGGGACAGGGCGGAGGCTACACCTTC,CASSQASGQGGGYTF
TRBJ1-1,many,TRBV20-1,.,TGCAGTGCCAACCCCCAGGGTGGAACTGAAGCTTTCTTT,CSANPQGGTEAFF
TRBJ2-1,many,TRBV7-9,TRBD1,TGTGCCAGCAGCCACCGGGACAGGGGCAATGAGCAGTTCTTC,CASSHRDRGNEQFF
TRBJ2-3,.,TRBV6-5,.,TGTGCCAGCAGTTACTCGACGGGGCCAGTCAGCACAGATACGCAGTATTTT,CASSYSTGPVSTDTQYF